This passage covers 9 T cell receptor beta chains from one sample sequenced in a study of CD8 T cells in ankylosing spondylitis. MiXCR, applied by TCRdb to the 5' RACE reads, yields one record per CDR3 protein. The table includes under 300,000 distinct CDR3 sequences, around 10% detected once. Source material: blood, either unsorted or a sorted T cell fraction (not recorded which). Every receptor here comes from a male donor with ankylosing spondylitis or in good health (not recorded which).

This clonotype was counted ten times or more. This CDR3 reads CASSLGGGWDYGYTF. CDR3 nucleotide sequence: TGTGCCAGCAGCCTGGGCGGGGGTTGGGACTATGGCTACACCTTC. V is TRBV7-2 and J is TRBJ1-2; maybe TRBD1 (5 bases). Deletions cut 5 bases from V and 3 bases from J, with 16 bases between. The CDR3 is 15 residues long. Germline-derived CDR1 and CDR2 are SGHTA and FQGNSA.

This clonotype was seen many times. The DNA of the CDR3 is TGCAGTGCGAACGACAGGGATTATTACGAGCAGTACTTC. Its translation is CSANDRDYYEQYF. The chain joins TRBV20-1 to TRBJ2-7, with 7 bases fitting TRBD1. Trimming removed 6 bases from V and 4 bases from J; junction bases left unmatched: 9. The CDR3 runs 13 residues. The V gene's germline CDR1 is DFQATT and CDR2 SNEGSKA (reference sequence).

The chain is built from TRBV20-1 and TRBJ2-1, with TRBD2 matching over 11 bases. This CDR3 has 16 amino acids. Germline trimming cut 3 bases from V and 6 bases from J; bases unmatched to any gene: 10. Germline CDR1 reads DFQATT; CDR2 reads SNEGSKA (reference sequence). CDR3 nucleotide sequence: TGCAGTGCTAGTCCGGGACTAGCGGCTATCGGCAATGAGCAGTTCTTC. Encoded protein: CSASPGLAAIGNEQFF.

This rearrangement joins TRBV7-7 to TRBJ1-2; maybe TRBD1 (6 bases). The CDR3 extends over 18 amino acids. Germline assignment: CDR1 SSHAT and CDR2 FNYEAQ (reference sequence). V gave up 3 bases and J gave up 0 bases, with 20 bases separating them. The CDR3: CASSLKNLRTDTNYGYTF. The CDR3 coding sequence is TGTGCCAGCAGCTTGAAAAATTTGAGGACAGACACTAACTATGGCTACACCTTC.

This clonotype has more than one count but fewer than ten. The chain has TRBV5-1 and TRBJ1-2, with D perhaps TRBD1 (5 bases). Germline CDR1 reads SGHRS; CDR2 reads YFSETQ. The germline V and J ends were trimmed by 3 bases and 6 bases, with 12 bases remaining between them. CDR3 size: 13 residues. The CDR3: CASSSSGTDGYTF. DNA for the CDR3: TGCGCCAGCAGCTCCTCCGGGACGGATGGCTACACCTTC.

The rearrangement links TRBV7-9 to TRBJ2-1; D not resolved. Germline V gene sequence: CDR1 SEHNR, CDR2 FQNEAQ (reference sequence). V lost 1 base and J lost 4, with 5 bases in between. This CDR3 is 13 amino acids long. CDR3 DNA: TGTGCCAGCAGCTTAGAATATTACAATGAGCAGTTCTTC. This sequence encodes CASSLEYYNEQFF. Combining the CDR3 with reference TRBV7-9 and TRBJ2-1 gives the whole variable domain DTGVSQNPRHKITKRGQNVTFRCDPISEHNRLYWYRQTLGQGPEFLTYFQNEAQLEKSRLLSDRFSAERPKGSFSTLEIQRTEQGDSAMYLCASSLEYYNEQFFGPGTRLTVL.

This clonotype has at least ten counts. The J gene is TRBJ2-5, the V gene TRBV3-1; 7 nucleotides match TRBD2. The CDR3 is 15 amino acids. Germline lookup yields CDR1 LGHDT and CDR2 YNNKEL (reference sequence). The ends lost 6 bases at V and 5 bases at J; junction bases unmatched: 12. In DNA, the CDR3 is TGTGCCAGCAGACTGTGGAGGGAGGGGCAGGAGACCCAGTACTTC. Translation: CASRLWREGQETQYF.

This clonotype was detected many times. This chain uses TRBV25-1 with TRBJ2-5, with unresolved D. The germline CDR1 and CDR2 sequences are MGHDK and SYGVNS. V lost 4 bases, J lost 0 bases, and 12 bases lay in between. The CDR3 contains 15 residues. CDR3 nucleotides: TGTGCCAGCAGTGGGGCCAGGACCCACCAAGAGACCCAGTACTTC. Its protein product is CASSGARTHQETQYF.

There are a few counts of this clonotype. The chain employs TRBV7-9 and TRBJ2-7; 7 bases are a match to TRBD2. There are 15 residues in the CDR3. V trimming: 1 base; J trimming: 6 bases; junction bases outside the gene matches: 9. Germline V CDR1 and CDR2: SEHNR, FQNEAQ (reference sequence). The CDR3 protein is CASSLVLGEGGEQYF. In DNA, the CDR3 is TGTGCCAGCAGCTTAGTGCTCGGGGAGGGAGGCGAGCAGTACTTC.